This TCR beta chain was recovered during a study of shared clonotypes between healthy human individuals. Study information: Those who served as donors were a couple of women and a few men between the ages of 18 and 49. Three CD4 naive, three CD4 memory, two CD8 naive and one CD8 memory plate were used per donor.

Concerning this clone: What it binds is unknown.

The input for sorted-subset replicate PCRs was 150 to 200 ng DNA, 30,000 or so T cell genomes. Clones were read by immunoSEQ multiplex PCR, and TCRdb kept only the in-frame ones, dropping some. The sample shows around 2,000,000 clones, 85% to 95% of them seen only once. Trimming removed 4 bases from V and 4 bases from J, with 16 bases in between. Germline assignment: CDR1 MNHNS and CDR2 SASEGT. CDR3 length equals 15 residues. Study-wide results and caveats: Several donors held around 5% of naive CD4 clonotypes in common.

The naive CD8 population came from CD45RO-negative cells selected for CCR7, without terminally differentiated effector memory CD45RA+ cells. The V gene is TRBV6-1, the J gene TRBJ1-1; D is uncertain. Specimen: naive CD8+ T cells from PBMCs. This sequence originates from a man aged 18 to 29 in good health. Some clones in this sample may be carry-over from other donors' samples. DNA for the CDR3: TGTGCCAGCAGTGCCCCGGGATCATGGGCCACTGAAGCTTTCTTT. Protein product: CASSAPGSWATEAFF.